The rows below give T cell receptor beta chains drawn from one sample of a study of T-cell memory formation after mild COVID-19. MiXCR, applied by TCRdb to the 5' RACE reads, yields one record per CDR3 protein. The table has 150,000 to 200,000 distinct CDR3 sequences, 11% seen once. Sequencing was carried out using PBMCs or a T cell subset sorted from them (not recorded which). The receptors were sampled from a man between 18 and 29 years old who had mild COVID-19 (a few samples of this study predate the infection). Cell type and time point are not known. Each CDR3 is given with its conserved first and last residue. Fields, in order: J gene, V gene, clone size, D gene, CDR3 protein, CDR3 DNA. A D gene is named only where the DNA matches it firmly. Only some rows state a clone size, as once, few, many or a class for expanded clones.

TRBJ2-2	TRBV7-9	few	NA	CASRATGTGELFF	TGTGCCAGCAGGGCAACAGGGACCGGGGAGCTGTTTTTT
TRBJ2-2	TRBV7-3	NA	TRBD2	CASSRLTSGSTGELFF	TGTGCCAGCAGCAGATTGACTAGCGGCAGCACCGGGGAGCTGTTTTTT
TRBJ1-2	TRBV12-3/TRBV12-4	NA	NA	CASSPDLGGYTF	TGTGCCAGCAGTCCCGACCTGGGGGGCTACACCTTC
TRBJ2-7	TRBV15	many	TRBD1	CATSGQGLSSYEQYF	TGTGCCACCAGCGGACAGGGACTTAGCTCCTACGAGCAGTACTTC
TRBJ1-1	TRBV6-2/TRBV6-3	NA	NA	CASSYGQSRGGTEAFF	TGTGCCAGCAGTTATGGACAGTCCCGGGGGGGCACTGAAGCTTTCTTT
TRBJ2-5	TRBV11-2	few	TRBD1	CASSRRTGGSETQYF	TGTGCCAGCAGCCGCCGGACAGGGGGGTCAGAGACCCAGTACTTC
TRBJ1-3	TRBV7-6	NA	NA	CASSLGPTGNTIYF	TGTGCCAGCAGCCTGGGACCGACTGGGAACACCATATATTTT
TRBJ2-7	TRBV5-1	NA	NA	CASSRTGTPGAYEQYF	TGCGCCAGCAGCAGAACCGGGACCCCAGGAGCCTACGAGCAGTACTTC
TRBJ2-3	TRBV10-3	few	NA	CASRSGGQAEDTQYF	TGTGCCAGCAGATCCGGGGGCCAGGCCGAAGATACGCAGTATTTT
TRBJ1-5	TRBV6-5	few	TRBD1	CASRKQGSSQPQHF	TGTGCCAGCAGAAAACAGGGGAGCAGTCAGCCCCAGCATTTT
TRBJ2-6	TRBV6-5	few	NA	CASSSEASGANVLTF	TGTGCCAGCAGTTCAGAGGCCTCTGGGGCCAACGTCCTGACTTTC
TRBJ1-6	TRBV18	few	NA	CASSAGSMDSPLHF	TGTGCCAGCTCAGCAGGGTCCATGGATTCACCCCTCCACTTT
TRBJ2-1	TRBV6-5	NA	NA	CASSYSATRGSYNEQFF	TGTGCCAGCAGTTACTCCGCGACAAGGGGCTCCTACAATGAGCAGTTCTTC
TRBJ1-4	TRBV14	NA	NA	CASSQDFDEKLFF	TGTGCCAGCAGCCAAGATTTTGATGAAAAACTGTTTTTT
TRBJ1-1	TRBV12-3/TRBV12-4	many	NA	CASSLGIEAFF	TGTGCCAGCAGTTTGGGTATTGAAGCTTTCTTT
TRBJ2-5	TRBV10-3	NA	NA	CAISDHQETQYF	TGTGCCATCAGTGATCATCAAGAGACCCAGTACTTC
TRBJ2-3	TRBV18	few	NA	CASSPRSNTDTQYF	TGTGCCAGCTCACCACGGTCGAACACAGATACGCAGTATTTT
TRBJ1-5	TRBV7-2	NA	TRBD1	CASSIDRGNQPQQF	TGTGCCAGCAGTATCGACAGGGGCAATCAGCCCCAGCAATTT
TRBJ1-3	TRBV20-1	few	NA	CSAIDSSSGNTIYF	TGCAGTGCTATCGATAGTAGCTCTGGAAACACCATATATTTT
TRBJ1-1	TRBV29-1	few	NA	CSVERGVMNTEAFF	TGCAGCGTTGAGCGGGGAGTCATGAACACTGAAGCTTTCTTT
TRBJ2-5	TRBV29-1	few	NA	CSVDRGPQETQYF	TGCAGCGTTGATAGGGGACCCCAAGAGACCCAGTACTTC
TRBJ2-5	TRBV12-3/TRBV12-4	many	TRBD2	CARDGGLQETQYF	TGTGCCAGGGACGGGGGGTTGCAAGAGACCCAGTACTTC
TRBJ1-2	TRBV10-3	NA	NA	CAITSGSGYTF	TGTGCCATCACATCGGGGTCTGGCTACACCTTC
TRBJ2-1	TRBV7-2	NA	NA	CASSLVFWNEQFF	TGTGCCAGCAGCTTAGTATTCTGGAATGAGCAGTTCTTC
TRBJ1-5	TRBV6-1	NA	NA	CASSHGSNQPQHF	TGTGCCAGCAGCCACGGAAGCAATCAGCCCCAGCATTTT
TRBJ2-3	TRBV2	few	NA	CASSQTTDTQYF	TGTGCCAGCAGCCAAACCACAGATACGCAGTATTTT
TRBJ1-1	TRBV5-1	NA	NA	CASSLLRPPNTEAFF	TGCGCCAGCAGCTTGCTTAGACCGCCGAACACTGAAGCTTTCTTT
TRBJ2-7	TRBV5-6	NA	NA	CASKGRSYEQYF	TGTGCCAGCAAAGGACGGAGCTACGAGCAGTACTTC
TRBJ2-2	TRBV7-2	NA	NA	CASSWLGPGELFF	TGTGCCAGCAGCTGGCTAGGTCCCGGGGAGCTGTTTTTT
TRBJ2-1	TRBV11-2	few	NA	CASSLVLGNEQFF	TGTGCCAGCAGCTTAGTTTTGGGTAATGAGCAGTTCTTC
TRBJ2-1	TRBV7-9	NA	NA	CASRQHGQASNEQFF	TGTGCCAGCAGACAACACGGGCAGGCAAGCAATGAGCAGTTCTTC
TRBJ1-1	TRBV20-1	NA	NA	CSATEGGSFF	TGCAGTGCTACAGAGGGGGGGTCTTTCTTT
TRBJ1-1	TRBV6-2/TRBV6-3	once	NA	CASSPTLTTGTINTEAFF	TGTGCCAGCAGTCCGACCCTTACAACCGGGACAATTAACACTGAAGCTTTCTTT
TRBJ2-1	TRBV7-6	NA	TRBD2	CASSLGGLAGDNEQFF	TGTGCCAGCAGCTTAGGGGGACTAGCGGGGGACAATGAGCAGTTCTTC
TRBJ1-1	TRBV12-3/TRBV12-4	NA	NA	CASRLTRAGTEAFF	TGTGCCAGCAGATTGACCCGGGCGGGCACTGAAGCTTTCTTT
TRBJ1-2	TRBV5-1	few	NA	CASRSGTGANYGYTF	TGCGCCAGCAGATCGGGTACAGGAGCTAACTATGGCTACACCTTC
TRBJ2-1	TRBV11-2	NA	NA	CASSRISGSYNEQFF	TGTGCCAGCAGCCGCATTTCCGGGAGCTACAATGAGCAGTTCTTC
TRBJ2-2	TRBV30	NA	NA	CAWRNAARGSGELFF	TGTGCCTGGAGGAACGCAGCTAGGGGCTCCGGGGAGCTGTTTTTT
TRBJ1-2	TRBV4-1	few	NA	CASSQAQIRGGYTF	TGCGCCAGCAGCCAAGCCCAGATCCGAGGGGGCTACACCTTC
TRBJ2-3	TRBV28	NA	TRBD2	CASSPPSSGGTDTQYF	TGTGCCAGCAGTCCACCATCTAGCGGGGGAACAGATACGCAGTATTTT
TRBJ2-5	TRBV28	medium-sized	NA	CASRPQGKETQYF	TGTGCCAGCAGGCCACAGGGAAAAGAGACCCAGTACTTC
TRBJ1-2	TRBV20-1	few	NA	CSASTRQRVYGYTF	TGCAGTGCTAGCACTAGACAGAGAGTCTATGGCTACACCTTC
TRBJ1-1	TRBV2	NA	TRBD1	CASSPTGATEAFF	TGTGCCAGCAGTCCGACAGGGGCTACTGAAGCTTTCTTT
TRBJ2-3	TRBV7-2	NA	NA	CASSLGPSGDTQYF	TGTGCCAGCAGCCTCGGGCCCTCTGGAGATACGCAGTATTTT
TRBJ1-5	TRBV20-1	few	TRBD1	CSASRDSLNQPQHF	TGCAGTGCTAGCCGGGACAGCCTAAATCAGCCCCAGCATTTT
TRBJ2-3	TRBV5-1	NA	NA	CASSLKGGTDTQYF	TGCGCCAGCAGCTTGAAAGGGGGCACAGATACGCAGTATTTT
TRBJ1-4	TRBV7-9	NA	NA	CASSLGFRGTNEKLFF	TGTGCCAGCAGCTTAGGTTTCAGGGGAACTAATGAAAAACTGTTTTTT
TRBJ2-4	TRBV12-3/TRBV12-4	NA	NA	CASSPPVEAKNIQYF	TGTGCCAGCAGCCCCCCCGTGGAGGCCAAAAACATTCAGTACTTC